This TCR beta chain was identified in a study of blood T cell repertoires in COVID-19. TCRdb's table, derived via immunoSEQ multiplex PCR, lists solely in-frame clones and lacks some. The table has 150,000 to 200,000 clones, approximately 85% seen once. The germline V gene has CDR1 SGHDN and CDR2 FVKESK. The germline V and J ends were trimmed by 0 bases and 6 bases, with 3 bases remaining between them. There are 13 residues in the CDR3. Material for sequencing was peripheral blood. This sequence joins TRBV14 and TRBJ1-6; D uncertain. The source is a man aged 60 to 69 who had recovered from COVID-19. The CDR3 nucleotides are TGTGCCAGCAGCCAAGACGGTAATTCACCCCTCCACTTT. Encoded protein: CASSQDGNSPLHF.